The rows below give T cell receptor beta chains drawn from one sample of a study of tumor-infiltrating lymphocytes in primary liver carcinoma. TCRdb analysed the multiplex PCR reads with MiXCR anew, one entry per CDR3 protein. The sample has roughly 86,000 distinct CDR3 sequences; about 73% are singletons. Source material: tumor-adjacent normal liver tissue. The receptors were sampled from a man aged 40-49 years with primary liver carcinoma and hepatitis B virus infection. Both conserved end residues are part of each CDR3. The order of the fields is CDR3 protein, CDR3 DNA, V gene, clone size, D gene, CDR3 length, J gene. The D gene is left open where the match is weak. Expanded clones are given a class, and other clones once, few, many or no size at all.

CDR3 protein: CAIRDGQGGETQYF
CDR3 DNA: TGTGCCATCAGGGACGGTCAGGGGGGAGAGACCCAGTACTTC
V gene: TRBV10-3
clone size: many
D gene: -
CDR3 length: 14
J gene: TRBJ2-5

CDR3 protein: CASNIKLADVEQYF
CDR3 DNA: TGTGCCAGTAATATAAAACTAGCGGACGTCGAGCAGTACTTC
V gene: TRBV19
clone size: -
D gene: TRBD2
CDR3 length: 14
J gene: TRBJ2-7

CDR3 protein: CASSLSPGSPTDTQYF
CDR3 DNA: TGTGCCAGCAGCCTCTCACCGGGTAGCCCCACAGATACGCAGTATTTT
V gene: TRBV6-6
clone size: many
D gene: -
CDR3 length: 16
J gene: TRBJ2-3

CDR3 protein: CASISPGGGLYNEQFF
CDR3 DNA: TGTGCCAGCATTTCGCCCGGTGGGGGGCTCTACAATGAGCAGTTCTTC
V gene: TRBV11-2
clone size: -
D gene: -
CDR3 length: 16
J gene: TRBJ2-1

CDR3 protein: CPCSPPPEVRKDFHETQYF
CDR3 DNA: TGCCCCTGCAGCCCGCCCCCGGAGGTCAGGAAGGACTTCCACGAGACCCAGTACTTC
V gene: TRBV11-1
clone size: -
D gene: -
CDR3 length: 19
J gene: TRBJ2-5

CDR3 protein: CSSSLARGTEAFF
CDR3 DNA: TGTTCCAGCAGCTTAGCCCGAGGGACTGAAGCTTTCTTT
V gene: TRBV7-8
clone size: -
D gene: -
CDR3 length: 13
J gene: TRBJ1-1

CDR3 protein: CASSSVASGNEQFF
CDR3 DNA: TGTGCCAGTAGCTCCGTTGCAAGCGGTAATGAGCAGTTCTTC
V gene: TRBV11-2
clone size: -
D gene: -
CDR3 length: 14
J gene: TRBJ2-1

CDR3 protein: CSVTGTGRDEQYF
CDR3 DNA: TGCAGCGTTACCGGGACAGGGAGAGACGAGCAGTACTTC
V gene: TRBV29-1
clone size: many
D gene: TRBD1
CDR3 length: 13
J gene: TRBJ2-7

CDR3 protein: CASSLVTGYNEQFF
CDR3 DNA: TGTGCCAGTAGCTTAGTTACAGGCTACAATGAGCAGTTCTTC
V gene: TRBV11-2
clone size: -
D gene: -
CDR3 length: 14
J gene: TRBJ2-1

CDR3 protein: CASSSPGTGFKQYF
CDR3 DNA: TGTGCCAGCAGCTCACCCGGGACAGGGTTCAAGCAGTACTTC
V gene: TRBV7-9
clone size: -
D gene: TRBD1
CDR3 length: 14
J gene: TRBJ2-7

CDR3 protein: CTSNGTSHGTDTQYF
CDR3 DNA: TGTACCAGCAATGGGACTAGCCACGGCACAGATACGCAGTATTTT
V gene: TRBV6-1
clone size: -
D gene: TRBD2
CDR3 length: 15
J gene: TRBJ2-3

CDR3 protein: CSVIPTGAEQFF
CDR3 DNA: TGCAGTGTTATTCCCACAGGAGCGGAGCAGTTCTTC
V gene: TRBV29-1
clone size: -
D gene: -
CDR3 length: 12
J gene: TRBJ2-1

CDR3 protein: CASSPRDPRESFF
CDR3 DNA: TGCGCCAGCAGCCCCAGGGACCCCAGGGAATCCTTCTTT
V gene: TRBV4-1
clone size: -
D gene: -
CDR3 length: 13
J gene: TRBJ1-1

CDR3 protein: CASTLSGSQETQYF
CDR3 DNA: TGTGCCAGCACCCTTAGCGGGAGCCAAGAGACCCAGTACTTC
V gene: TRBV5-6
clone size: many
D gene: TRBD2
CDR3 length: 14
J gene: TRBJ2-5

CDR3 protein: CASSQATIGTSGKYF
CDR3 DNA: TGTGCCAGCAGCCAAGCGACAATTGGGACTAGCGGAAAGTACTTC
V gene: TRBV4-1
clone size: -
D gene: TRBD2
CDR3 length: 15
J gene: TRBJ2-1

CDR3 protein: CSVGDQSYGYTF
CDR3 DNA: TGCAGCGTAGGTGACCAATCCTATGGCTACACCTTC
V gene: TRBV29-1
clone size: -
D gene: -
CDR3 length: 12
J gene: TRBJ1-2

CDR3 protein: CASSVNGRETQYF
CDR3 DNA: TGTGCCAGCAGTGTGAACGGGAGAGAGACCCAGTACTTC
V gene: TRBV6-1
clone size: many
D gene: -
CDR3 length: 13
J gene: TRBJ2-5

CDR3 protein: CASSPSAGSGITYEQYF
CDR3 DNA: TGTGCCAGCAGTCCATCCGCGGGTAGCGGGATTACTTACGAGCAGTACTTC
V gene: TRBV28
clone size: few
D gene: TRBD2
CDR3 length: 17
J gene: TRBJ2-7

CDR3 protein: CASSQTSGQGPFYEQYF
CDR3 DNA: TGTGCCAGCAGCCAGACCTCCGGACAGGGCCCATTCTATGAGCAGTACTTC
V gene: TRBV4-2
clone size: -
D gene: TRBD1
CDR3 length: 17
J gene: TRBJ2-7

CDR3 protein: CASNHGPPDRAGNTEAFF
CDR3 DNA: TGCGCCAGCAACCATGGCCCCCCCGACAGGGCGGGGAACACAGAAGCTTTCTTT
V gene: TRBV4-1
clone size: -
D gene: TRBD1
CDR3 length: 18
J gene: TRBJ1-1

CDR3 protein: CASSLVGYSEQFF
CDR3 DNA: TGTGCCAGCAGCTTAGTCGGGTACAGTGAGCAGTTCTTC
V gene: TRBV11-2
clone size: -
D gene: -
CDR3 length: 13
J gene: TRBJ2-1

CDR3 protein: CAKSLVGETEAFF
CDR3 DNA: TGTGCCAAGAGCTTAGTCGGGGAGACTGAAGCTTTCTTT
V gene: TRBV11-2
clone size: -
D gene: -
CDR3 length: 13
J gene: TRBJ1-1

CDR3 protein: CASSDTGANYGYTF
CDR3 DNA: TGTGCCAGCAGTGACACAGGGGCGAACTATGGCTACACCTTC
V gene: TRBV2
clone size: few
D gene: TRBD1
CDR3 length: 14
J gene: TRBJ1-2

CDR3 protein: CAGQTGEGQPQHF
CDR3 DNA: TGTGCCGGCCAAACAGGGGAGGGTCAGCCCCAGCATTTT
V gene: TRBV6-6
clone size: many
D gene: TRBD1
CDR3 length: 13
J gene: TRBJ1-5

CDR3 protein: CASSPRGTGKETQYF
CDR3 DNA: TGTGCCAGCTCACCACGGGGGACAGGGAAAGAGACCCAGTACTTC
V gene: TRBV18
clone size: -
D gene: TRBD1
CDR3 length: 15
J gene: TRBJ2-5

CDR3 protein: CASSPGQGSSYEQYF
CDR3 DNA: TGTGCCAGCAGTCCGGGACAGGGTTCCTCCTACGAGCAGTACTTC
V gene: TRBV6-5
clone size: many
D gene: TRBD1
CDR3 length: 15
J gene: TRBJ2-7

CDR3 protein: CSVLIYLQGTEQYF
CDR3 DNA: TGCAGCGTCCTAATATATTTACAGGGGACGGAGCAGTACTTC
V gene: TRBV29-1
clone size: many
D gene: TRBD1
CDR3 length: 14
J gene: TRBJ2-7

CDR3 protein: CASSLDQEGYTQHF
CDR3 DNA: TGTGCCAGCAGCTTAGATCAGGAGGGTTATACGCAGCATTTT
V gene: TRBV11-2
clone size: -
D gene: -
CDR3 length: 14
J gene: TRBJ1-5

CDR3 protein: CASARGSSYELYF
CDR3 DNA: TGTGCCAGCGCCCGGGGCAGCTCCTACGAGTTGTACTTC
V gene: TRBV11-2
clone size: -
D gene: -
CDR3 length: 13
J gene: TRBJ2-7

CDR3 protein: CASTPRGGGDTGELFF
CDR3 DNA: TGTGCCAGCACCCCGAGGGGGGGGGGAGACACCGGGGAGCTGTTTTTT
V gene: TRBV5-4
clone size: -
D gene: -
CDR3 length: 16
J gene: TRBJ2-2

CDR3 protein: CASSPSRTDTQYF
CDR3 DNA: TGTGCCAGCAGCCCTAGTCGGACAGATACGCAGTATTTT
V gene: TRBV28
clone size: many
D gene: -
CDR3 length: 13
J gene: TRBJ2-3

CDR3 protein: CASSQDRSQSYGYTF
CDR3 DNA: TGTGCCAGCAGCCAGGACAGATCTCAATCATATGGCTACACCTTC
V gene: TRBV7-9
clone size: -
D gene: -
CDR3 length: 15
J gene: TRBJ1-2